The 28 T cell receptor beta chains in this list originate from one sample, sequenced in a study of cytomegalovirus exposure and HLA in healthy donors. PCR involved 60 Vbeta and 13 Jbeta primers. Profiled with immunoSEQ multiplex PCR; TCRdb holds only in-frame clones, not every one. The table shows tens of thousands of clones, with about 80% occurring only once. The specimen sequenced was PBMCs. These receptors were collected from a man aged 45-65 years in good health and CMV-seropositive.

This clone was picked up a small number of times. V gene TRBV10-3 combines with J gene TRBJ2-1; 7 nucleotides line up with TRBD2. The CDR3 covers 15 residues. With V trimmed by 3 bases and J by 5 bases, 7 bases remained unmatched. Germline CDR1 is ENHRY and CDR2 is SYGVKD. CDR3 protein: CAISELNRGDNEQFF. Here the CDR3 DNA reads TGTGCCATCAGTGAACTCAACCGGGGGGACAATGAGCAGTTCTTC.

The V gene is TRBV5-1, the J gene TRBJ2-2; 7 bases are a match to TRBD1. CDR3 size: 14 residues. Germline CDR1 is SGHRS and CDR2 is YFSETQ. The trim removed 5 bases at V and 0 bases at J, leaving 1 base unmatched. Here the CDR3 DNA reads TGCGCCAGCAGTGGGACAGCGAACACCGGGGAGCTGTTTTTT. Encoded protein: CASSGTANTGELFF. Filled out from reference TRBV5-1 and TRBJ2-2, the complete variable domain reads KAGVTQTPRYLIKTRGQQVTLSCSPISGHRSVSWYQQTPGQGLQFLFEYFSETQRNKGNFPGRFSGRQFSNSRSEMNVSTLELGDSALYLCASSGTANTGELFFGEGSRLTVL.

On this clone itself: One junction end disagrees with the germline gene, perhaps due to a read error. The V call is TRBV10-1, the J call TRBJ1-2, with no clear D. Germline lookup yields CDR1 WNHNN and CDR2 SYGVQD (reference sequence). This CDR3 contains 13 residues. The CDR3 loop is CASRPPENYGYNF. CDR3 coding DNA: TGCGCCAGCAGACCACCAGAGAACTATGGCTACAACTTC.

The chain carries TRBV14 and TRBJ1-2; the match to TRBD1 covers 7 bases. Trimming removed 4 bases from V and 8 bases from J; junction bases left unmatched: 10. Looked up from germline, CDR1 is SGHDN and CDR2 is FVKESK. This CDR3 has 14 residues. The CDR3: CASSLLEGARGYTF. The CDR3 region has the DNA TGTGCCAGCAGCCTGTTAGAGGGGGCGAGGGGCTACACCTTC. Variable domain in full (rest from reference TRBV14 and TRBJ1-2): EAGVTQFPSHSVIEKGQTVTLRCDPISGHDNLYWYRRVMGKEIKFLLHFVKESKQDESGMPNNRFLAERTGGTYSTLKVQPAELEDSGVYFCASSLLEGARGYTFGSGTRLTVV.

V and J are TRBV6-1 and TRBJ1-5; TRBD1 is a possible D gene (6 bases). CDR1 and CDR2 from the germline V gene are MNHNS and SASEGT. The CDR3 is 15 residues long. Trimming removed 5 bases from V and 4 bases from J, with 15 bases in between. CDR3 region: CASSSRGAYNQPQHF. CDR3 in DNA: TGTGCCAGCAGTTCCCGGGGGGCCTATAATCAGCCCCAGCATTTT.

This rearrangement joins TRBV29-1 to TRBJ2-3, with D possibly being TRBD2 (5 bases). The CDR3 length is 13 residues. The germline CDR1 and CDR2 sequences are SQVTM and ANQGSEA. Trimming removed 3 bases from V and 1 base from J, with 8 bases in between. CDR3 loop: CSVDEGGTDTQYF. As DNA, the CDR3 is TGCAGCGTTGACGAGGGAGGCACAGATACGCAGTATTTT.

This clone has just a few counts. The DNA for the CDR3 is TGTGCCAGCAGCCACCGTGCAGGGGCCACCATATATTTT. This sequence encodes CASSHRAGATIYF. The gene calls are TRBV13 and TRBJ1-3; TRBD1 might be the D (6 bases). CDR1 and CDR2 (germline): PRHDT, FYEKMQ (reference sequence). This CDR3 spans 13 amino acids. V was pared by 5 bases and J by 9 bases, with 14 bases between.

The chain couples TRBV15 to TRBJ2-5, with TRBD1 matching 8 bases. The CDR3 length is 15 residues. V lost 6 bases to trimming and J lost 5 bases; unmatched junction nucleotides: 11. Germline assignment: CDR1 LNHNV and CDR2 YYDKDF (reference sequence). The CDR3 nucleotides are TGTGCCACCAGTTTACAGGGGGAGACTGGGGAGACCCAGTACTTC. It codes for CATSLQGETGETQYF.

This chain uses TRBV5-5 with TRBJ2-2; TRBD1 matches 8 bases. The length of the CDR3 is 16 residues. Per the germline V gene, CDR1 is SGHKS and CDR2 is YYEKEE (reference sequence). V was clipped by 4 bases and J by 0 bases; unmatched bases: 5. CDR3 region: CASSTMTGANTGELFF. The CDR3 coding sequence is TGTGCCAGCAGCACAATGACAGGGGCGAACACCGGGGAGCTGTTTTTT.

This clone came up a few times. The chain joins TRBV5-1 to TRBJ2-5; 11 nucleotides align to TRBD2. Germline V CDR1 and CDR2: SGHRS, YFSETQ. Trimming cost V 1 base and J 2 bases; bases outside gene matches: 4. The CDR3 length is 16 residues. The CDR3 bases are TGCGCCAGCAGCTTGATCCCTAGCGGGGGGCAAGAGACCCAGTACTTC. Residues: CASSLIPSGGQETQYF.

The chain has TRBV7-6 and TRBJ2-5; no firm D call. With 4 bases removed from V and 5 bases from J, the gap between germline ends came to 8 bases. This CDR3 is 12 amino acids long. The V gene's germline CDR1 is SGHVS and CDR2 FNYEAQ. The DNA of the CDR3 is TGTGCCAGCAGCTCCCGGTGGGAGACCCAGTACTTC. As protein: CASSSRWETQYF.

This sequence joins TRBV11-2 and TRBJ1-5; D gene unclear. Germline CDR1 is SGHAT and CDR2 is FQNNGV. Trimming removed 2 bases at V and 5 bases at J, with 7 bases between. CDR3 length equals 13 residues. The DNA of the CDR3 is TGTGCCAGCAGCTTATCCACGGATCAGCCCCAGCATTTT. This codes for CASSLSTDQPQHF. Full variable domain (missing parts from reference TRBV11-2 and TRBJ1-5): EAGVAQSPRYKIIEKRQSVAFWCNPISGHATLYWYQQILGQGPKLLIQFQNNGVVDDSQLPKDRFSAERLKGVDSTLKIQPAKLEDSAVYLCASSLSTDQPQHFGDGTRLSIL.

The rearrangement uses TRBV5-4 and TRBJ2-4; 12 bases agree with TRBD2. Germline loops: CDR1 SGHNT, CDR2 YYREEE (reference sequence). The CDR3 totals 19 residues. The J segment lost 5 bases and the V segment lost 5 bases, leaving 17 bases of the junction unmatched. For the CDR3, the DNA is TGTGCCAGCAGTTCCGACGCCGGGACTAGCGGGCCGACCCAAAACATTCAGTACTTC. This encodes CASSSDAGTSGPTQNIQYF.

J is TRBJ1-2 and V is TRBV25-1; 9 bases are a match to TRBD1. The germline V gene has CDR1 MGHDK and CDR2 SYGVNS. This CDR3 is 14 amino acids long. V shed 3 bases and J 8 bases; nucleotides not matched to a gene: 7. CDR3 loop: CASSELQGAEGYTF. CDR3 sequence (DNA): TGTGCCAGCAGTGAGCTACAGGGGGCGGAAGGCTACACCTTC.

Details on this clone: A read error may account for a junction end that differs from germline. CDR3 loop: CTSSQSPLVVQETQYF. CDR3 DNA: TGTACCAGCAGCCAATCCCCACTAGTCGTACAAGAGACCCAGTACTTC. This chain uses TRBV16 with TRBJ2-5, with D perhaps TRBD2 (5 bases). Germline CDR1 reads KGHSY; CDR2 reads FQNENV. The CDR3 is made up of 16 amino acids.

The chain joins TRBV10-3 to TRBJ2-1; D is undetermined. V was shortened by 4 bases and J by 6 bases, with 7 bases between the two germline ends. CDR1 ENHRY and CDR2 SYGVKD come from the germline V gene. This CDR3 spans 12 amino acids. The CDR3 DNA follows: TGTGCCATCAGTGTAGTGTTCAATGAGCAGTTCTTC. This codes for CAISVVFNEQFF.

This clone has a handful of counts. This same CDR3 is encoded by further DNA sequences in the sample. The rearrangement links TRBV4-3 to TRBJ2-5; no definite D call. V was cut by 6 bases and J by 2 bases, with 10 bases left in between. The CDR3 totals 13 residues. Germline V gene data show CDR1 as LGHNA and CDR2 as YSLEER. The CDR3, as DNA: TGCGCCAGCAGTCTTGAGGTACAAGAGACCCAGTACTTC. Translated, it gives CASSLEVQETQYF.

J is TRBJ2-3 and V is TRBV10-3; 7 bases are shared with TRBD2. The germline gives CDR1 ENHRY, CDR2 SYGVKD. Trimming removed 2 bases from V and 0 bases from J; junction bases left unmatched: 2. The CDR3 loop spans 15 amino acids. The CDR3 region is CAISEEGLSTDTQYF. The CDR3 DNA is TGTGCCATCAGTGAGGAGGGACTAAGCACAGATACGCAGTATTTT.

This chain uses TRBV9 with TRBJ2-5, with 12 bases that match TRBD2. The length of the CDR3 is 15 residues. Per germline, CDR1 SGDLS and CDR2 YYNGEE. V was pared by 4 bases and J by 5 bases, with 6 bases of the junction left unmatched. The CDR3: CASSPLGTSGETQYF. In DNA, the CDR3 is TGTGCCAGCAGCCCCCTCGGGACTAGCGGGGAGACCCAGTACTTC.

V and J are TRBV2 and TRBJ1-1; 7 bases align to TRBD1. The CDR3 spans 14 residues. Germline V gene data show CDR1 as SNHLY and CDR2 as FYNNEI. V shed 2 bases and J 5 bases; nucleotides not matched to a gene: 5. The CDR3 sequence: CASSENGRGTEAFF. The CDR3 DNA reads TGTGCCAGCAGTGAAAACGGCAGGGGGACTGAAGCTTTCTTT.

This clone was detected once. The chain is built from TRBV27 and TRBJ2-1; 12 positions match TRBD2. Trimming cost V 4 bases and J 4 bases; bases outside gene matches: 2. Germline CDR1 reads MNHEY; CDR2 reads SMNVEV (reference sequence). The CDR3 length is 15 residues. The CDR3: CASSSGLAGYNEQFF. The CDR3 coding sequence is TGTGCCAGCAGTTCGGGACTAGCGGGTTACAATGAGCAGTTCTTC.

The chain joins TRBV4-3 to TRBJ1-2, with D maybe TRBD1 (6 bases). With 0 bases removed from V and 4 bases from J, the gap between germline ends came to 12 bases. In germline, CDR1 is LGHNA, CDR2 YSLEER. The CDR3 is made up of 15 amino acids. The CDR3 nucleotides are TGCGCCAGCAGCCAAGATGGGGGCAACGCCTATGGCTACACCTTC. Its protein product is CASSQDGGNAYGYTF.

This clone came up a few times. The rearrangement links TRBV5-4 to TRBJ2-1; tentative D call: TRBD2 (5 bases). CDR1 and CDR2 (germline): SGHNT, YYREEE (reference sequence). The CDR3 consists of 13 residues. V shed 5 bases and J shed 9 bases, with 15 bases lying between them. In DNA, the CDR3 is TGTGCCAGCAGTCCTCCGGTCGGGATTGAGCAGTTCTTC. Residues: CASSPPVGIEQFF.

The chain couples TRBV11-1 to TRBJ2-7; no clear D. The CDR3 contains 12 residues. Germline lookup yields CDR1 SGHAT and CDR2 FQDESV (reference sequence). V lost 0 bases to trimming and J lost 2 bases, with 2 bases between them. This CDR3 is CASSLATYEQYF. The CDR3, as DNA: TGTGCCAGCAGCTTAGCCACCTACGAGCAGTACTTC.

CDR3: CSAKDRTAGELFF. CDR3 DNA sequence: TGCAGCGCCAAGGACAGGACAGCCGGGGAGCTGTTTTTT. This chain uses TRBV29-1 with TRBJ2-2; 7 positions match TRBD1. The CDR3 loop spans 13 amino acids. The germline CDR1 and CDR2 sequences are SQVTM and ANQGSEA. V lost 7 bases to trimming and J lost 6 bases; unmatched junction nucleotides: 8.

The chain combines TRBV23-1 with TRBJ1-1; 8 bases line up with TRBD1. TRBV23-1 is annotated as an ORF whose role is uncertain. The ends lost 7 bases at V and 0 bases at J; junction bases unmatched: 10. There are 16 residues in the CDR3. The CDR3 sequence is CASNRRGLLLNTEAFF. CDR3 DNA sequence: TGCGCCAGCAATCGCAGGGGGCTACTATTGAACACTGAAGCTTTCTTT.

The gene calls are TRBV6-6 and TRBJ2-7, with D tentatively TRBD2 (6 bases). Trimming took 5 bases from V and 3 from J, leaving 14 bases between them. The length of the CDR3 is 14 residues. Germline loops: CDR1 MNHNY, CDR2 SVGAGI (reference sequence). The CDR3 is CASSPTRRDYEQYF. CDR3 coding DNA: TGTGCCAGCAGTCCTACCAGGAGGGACTACGAGCAGTACTTC.

The chain has TRBV7-9 and TRBJ2-3; possible D gene TRBD2, 5 bases. The CDR3 contains 16 residues. V lost 5 bases and J 2 bases, leaving 17 bases between the germline ends. CDR1 is SEHNR, CDR2 FQNEAQ, per germline (reference sequence). CDR3 in amino acids: CASSPSERTNTDTQYF. The CDR3 DNA reads as TGTGCCAGCAGCCCAAGTGAGCGGACGAACACAGATACGCAGTATTTT.